This TCR beta chain appears in the sequencing data of a study of PD-1 blockade in mismatch repair-deficient tumors. V was clipped by 4 bases and J by 1 base, with 33 bases between them. CDR3 length: 22 amino acids. Looked up from germline, CDR1 is SGHRS and CDR2 is YFSETQ. Using immunoSEQ multiplex PCR, the repertoire was profiled, and TCRdb retains in-frame clones only, with some absent. The top ten clones hold more than 3% of a sample with some 49,000 clones, 65% to 80% of them seen once. This material consisted of PBMCs, taken before pembrolizumab treatment. The rearrangement joins TRBV5-1 to TRBJ2-1, with TRBD1 as a possible D gene (6 bases). The sequence derives from an adult with mismatch repair-deficient cancer. The CDR3, as DNA: TGCGCCAGCAGCCCGACGGCCCCCAGTGCAGGGGCCCCACCCGGTTCCTACAATGAGCAGTTCTTC. Translated: CASSPTAPSAGAPPGSYNEQFF.